These 2 T cell receptor beta chains were sequenced from one sample in a study of cytomegalovirus exposure and HLA in healthy donors. The PCR was carried out with 60 Vbeta primers and 13 Jbeta primers. TCRdb's table, derived via immunoSEQ multiplex PCR, lists solely in-frame clones and lacks some. Altogether 150,000 or so clones are present, approximately 83% being singletons, with the ten largest covering almost 9.5%. The material sequenced was PBMCs. Source of these receptors: a man between 18 and 35 years old in good health and CMV-seropositive.

The chain uses TRBV4-3 and TRBJ1-5; D gene ambiguous. Germline-derived CDR1 and CDR2 are LGHNA and YSLEER. Trimming removed 0 bases at V and 6 bases at J, with 12 bases between. CDR3 length: 15 amino acids. CDR3 nucleotides: TGCGCCAGCAGCCAAGAAGCCCGGGGAAGTCAGCCCCAGCATTTT. Translated: CASSQEARGSQPQHF.

Only a few counts were recorded for this clone. The chain uses TRBV4-3 and TRBJ1-6; 7 bases match TRBD1. The junction had 7 bases not matched to a gene; V was cut back by 2 bases and J by 9 bases. Germline V gene lookup returns CDR1 LGHNA and CDR2 YSLEER. This CDR3 spans 15 amino acids. CDR3 coding DNA: TGCGCCAGCAGCCAAAAGGAACAGGGGATTTCACCCCTCCACTTT. As protein: CASSQKEQGISPLHF.